This TCR beta chain derives from a study of T cell responses to AZD1222 COVID-19 vaccine. In its sample, this clone was seen a few times. What it binds is not known. This CDR3 contains 13 residues. Sequencing was performed with immunoSEQ multiplex PCR; in TCRdb, only in-frame clones are kept and a portion is missing. The sample lists about 120,000 clones; approximately 90% were seen once. Regarding the study as a whole: Females made up more of the donors, who were largely white British, and clonal diversity may have come out too low. With two AZD1222 doses given, Spike-specific TCR breadth and depth both rose. Vaccine-associated CD4 TCRs spanned spike, dominant at 160-218 and 743-854.

The clonotype was recovered from an adult in good health. The chain recombines TRBV21-1 with TRBJ1-1. TRBV21-1 is given as a pseudogene. Sample: peripheral blood, taken on day 0 of AZD1222 vaccination. CDR3 region: CASLKGSITEAFF. The DNA for the CDR3 is TGTGCCAGCCTAAAGGGAAGTATCACTGAAGCTTTCTTT.